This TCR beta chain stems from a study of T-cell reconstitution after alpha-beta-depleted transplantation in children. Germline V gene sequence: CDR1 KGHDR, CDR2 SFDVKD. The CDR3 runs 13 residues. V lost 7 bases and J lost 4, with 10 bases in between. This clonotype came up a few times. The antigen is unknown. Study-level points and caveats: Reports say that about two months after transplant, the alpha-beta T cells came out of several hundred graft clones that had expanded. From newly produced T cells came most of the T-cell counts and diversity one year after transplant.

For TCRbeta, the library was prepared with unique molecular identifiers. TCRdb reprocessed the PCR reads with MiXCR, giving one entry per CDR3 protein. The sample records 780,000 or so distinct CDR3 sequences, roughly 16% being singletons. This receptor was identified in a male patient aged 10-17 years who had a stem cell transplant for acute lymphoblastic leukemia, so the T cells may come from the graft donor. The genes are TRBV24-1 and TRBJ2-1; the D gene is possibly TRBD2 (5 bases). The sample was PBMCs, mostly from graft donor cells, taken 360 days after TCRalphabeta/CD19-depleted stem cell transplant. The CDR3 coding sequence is TGTGCCACCAGGGACTCCCGTTACAATGAGCAGTTCTTC. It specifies CATRDSRYNEQFF.